This T cell receptor (beta chain) was sequenced in a study of T cells in Graves' hyperthyroidism and ophthalmopathy. There were TCR beta CDR3 regions amplified from RNA transcripts. The HTBI primer set was used in a first-round RT-PCR of the TCR CDR3. One entry per CDR3 protein, called by TCRdb with MiXCR from the multiplex PCR reads. The data show 210,000 or so distinct CDR3 sequences, under 20% seen once. Every diagnosis used clinical symptoms, serum thyroxine and TRAb, thyroid ultrasound and orbital computed tomography. The V and J ends lost 1 base and 3 bases respectively, with 11 bases between them. Germline values: CDR1 MDHEN, CDR2 SYDVKM. The length of the CDR3 is 15 residues. This clonotype was counted many times.

The receptor's source is a man aged 50-59 years with Graves' hyperthyroidism. The chain employs TRBV28 and TRBJ2-3; maybe TRBD2 (6 bases). The material sequenced was blood. The CDR3 region has the DNA TGTGCCAGCAGTTTATATCCGGGAGCAACAGATACGCAGTATTTT. The encoded protein is CASSLYPGATDTQYF.